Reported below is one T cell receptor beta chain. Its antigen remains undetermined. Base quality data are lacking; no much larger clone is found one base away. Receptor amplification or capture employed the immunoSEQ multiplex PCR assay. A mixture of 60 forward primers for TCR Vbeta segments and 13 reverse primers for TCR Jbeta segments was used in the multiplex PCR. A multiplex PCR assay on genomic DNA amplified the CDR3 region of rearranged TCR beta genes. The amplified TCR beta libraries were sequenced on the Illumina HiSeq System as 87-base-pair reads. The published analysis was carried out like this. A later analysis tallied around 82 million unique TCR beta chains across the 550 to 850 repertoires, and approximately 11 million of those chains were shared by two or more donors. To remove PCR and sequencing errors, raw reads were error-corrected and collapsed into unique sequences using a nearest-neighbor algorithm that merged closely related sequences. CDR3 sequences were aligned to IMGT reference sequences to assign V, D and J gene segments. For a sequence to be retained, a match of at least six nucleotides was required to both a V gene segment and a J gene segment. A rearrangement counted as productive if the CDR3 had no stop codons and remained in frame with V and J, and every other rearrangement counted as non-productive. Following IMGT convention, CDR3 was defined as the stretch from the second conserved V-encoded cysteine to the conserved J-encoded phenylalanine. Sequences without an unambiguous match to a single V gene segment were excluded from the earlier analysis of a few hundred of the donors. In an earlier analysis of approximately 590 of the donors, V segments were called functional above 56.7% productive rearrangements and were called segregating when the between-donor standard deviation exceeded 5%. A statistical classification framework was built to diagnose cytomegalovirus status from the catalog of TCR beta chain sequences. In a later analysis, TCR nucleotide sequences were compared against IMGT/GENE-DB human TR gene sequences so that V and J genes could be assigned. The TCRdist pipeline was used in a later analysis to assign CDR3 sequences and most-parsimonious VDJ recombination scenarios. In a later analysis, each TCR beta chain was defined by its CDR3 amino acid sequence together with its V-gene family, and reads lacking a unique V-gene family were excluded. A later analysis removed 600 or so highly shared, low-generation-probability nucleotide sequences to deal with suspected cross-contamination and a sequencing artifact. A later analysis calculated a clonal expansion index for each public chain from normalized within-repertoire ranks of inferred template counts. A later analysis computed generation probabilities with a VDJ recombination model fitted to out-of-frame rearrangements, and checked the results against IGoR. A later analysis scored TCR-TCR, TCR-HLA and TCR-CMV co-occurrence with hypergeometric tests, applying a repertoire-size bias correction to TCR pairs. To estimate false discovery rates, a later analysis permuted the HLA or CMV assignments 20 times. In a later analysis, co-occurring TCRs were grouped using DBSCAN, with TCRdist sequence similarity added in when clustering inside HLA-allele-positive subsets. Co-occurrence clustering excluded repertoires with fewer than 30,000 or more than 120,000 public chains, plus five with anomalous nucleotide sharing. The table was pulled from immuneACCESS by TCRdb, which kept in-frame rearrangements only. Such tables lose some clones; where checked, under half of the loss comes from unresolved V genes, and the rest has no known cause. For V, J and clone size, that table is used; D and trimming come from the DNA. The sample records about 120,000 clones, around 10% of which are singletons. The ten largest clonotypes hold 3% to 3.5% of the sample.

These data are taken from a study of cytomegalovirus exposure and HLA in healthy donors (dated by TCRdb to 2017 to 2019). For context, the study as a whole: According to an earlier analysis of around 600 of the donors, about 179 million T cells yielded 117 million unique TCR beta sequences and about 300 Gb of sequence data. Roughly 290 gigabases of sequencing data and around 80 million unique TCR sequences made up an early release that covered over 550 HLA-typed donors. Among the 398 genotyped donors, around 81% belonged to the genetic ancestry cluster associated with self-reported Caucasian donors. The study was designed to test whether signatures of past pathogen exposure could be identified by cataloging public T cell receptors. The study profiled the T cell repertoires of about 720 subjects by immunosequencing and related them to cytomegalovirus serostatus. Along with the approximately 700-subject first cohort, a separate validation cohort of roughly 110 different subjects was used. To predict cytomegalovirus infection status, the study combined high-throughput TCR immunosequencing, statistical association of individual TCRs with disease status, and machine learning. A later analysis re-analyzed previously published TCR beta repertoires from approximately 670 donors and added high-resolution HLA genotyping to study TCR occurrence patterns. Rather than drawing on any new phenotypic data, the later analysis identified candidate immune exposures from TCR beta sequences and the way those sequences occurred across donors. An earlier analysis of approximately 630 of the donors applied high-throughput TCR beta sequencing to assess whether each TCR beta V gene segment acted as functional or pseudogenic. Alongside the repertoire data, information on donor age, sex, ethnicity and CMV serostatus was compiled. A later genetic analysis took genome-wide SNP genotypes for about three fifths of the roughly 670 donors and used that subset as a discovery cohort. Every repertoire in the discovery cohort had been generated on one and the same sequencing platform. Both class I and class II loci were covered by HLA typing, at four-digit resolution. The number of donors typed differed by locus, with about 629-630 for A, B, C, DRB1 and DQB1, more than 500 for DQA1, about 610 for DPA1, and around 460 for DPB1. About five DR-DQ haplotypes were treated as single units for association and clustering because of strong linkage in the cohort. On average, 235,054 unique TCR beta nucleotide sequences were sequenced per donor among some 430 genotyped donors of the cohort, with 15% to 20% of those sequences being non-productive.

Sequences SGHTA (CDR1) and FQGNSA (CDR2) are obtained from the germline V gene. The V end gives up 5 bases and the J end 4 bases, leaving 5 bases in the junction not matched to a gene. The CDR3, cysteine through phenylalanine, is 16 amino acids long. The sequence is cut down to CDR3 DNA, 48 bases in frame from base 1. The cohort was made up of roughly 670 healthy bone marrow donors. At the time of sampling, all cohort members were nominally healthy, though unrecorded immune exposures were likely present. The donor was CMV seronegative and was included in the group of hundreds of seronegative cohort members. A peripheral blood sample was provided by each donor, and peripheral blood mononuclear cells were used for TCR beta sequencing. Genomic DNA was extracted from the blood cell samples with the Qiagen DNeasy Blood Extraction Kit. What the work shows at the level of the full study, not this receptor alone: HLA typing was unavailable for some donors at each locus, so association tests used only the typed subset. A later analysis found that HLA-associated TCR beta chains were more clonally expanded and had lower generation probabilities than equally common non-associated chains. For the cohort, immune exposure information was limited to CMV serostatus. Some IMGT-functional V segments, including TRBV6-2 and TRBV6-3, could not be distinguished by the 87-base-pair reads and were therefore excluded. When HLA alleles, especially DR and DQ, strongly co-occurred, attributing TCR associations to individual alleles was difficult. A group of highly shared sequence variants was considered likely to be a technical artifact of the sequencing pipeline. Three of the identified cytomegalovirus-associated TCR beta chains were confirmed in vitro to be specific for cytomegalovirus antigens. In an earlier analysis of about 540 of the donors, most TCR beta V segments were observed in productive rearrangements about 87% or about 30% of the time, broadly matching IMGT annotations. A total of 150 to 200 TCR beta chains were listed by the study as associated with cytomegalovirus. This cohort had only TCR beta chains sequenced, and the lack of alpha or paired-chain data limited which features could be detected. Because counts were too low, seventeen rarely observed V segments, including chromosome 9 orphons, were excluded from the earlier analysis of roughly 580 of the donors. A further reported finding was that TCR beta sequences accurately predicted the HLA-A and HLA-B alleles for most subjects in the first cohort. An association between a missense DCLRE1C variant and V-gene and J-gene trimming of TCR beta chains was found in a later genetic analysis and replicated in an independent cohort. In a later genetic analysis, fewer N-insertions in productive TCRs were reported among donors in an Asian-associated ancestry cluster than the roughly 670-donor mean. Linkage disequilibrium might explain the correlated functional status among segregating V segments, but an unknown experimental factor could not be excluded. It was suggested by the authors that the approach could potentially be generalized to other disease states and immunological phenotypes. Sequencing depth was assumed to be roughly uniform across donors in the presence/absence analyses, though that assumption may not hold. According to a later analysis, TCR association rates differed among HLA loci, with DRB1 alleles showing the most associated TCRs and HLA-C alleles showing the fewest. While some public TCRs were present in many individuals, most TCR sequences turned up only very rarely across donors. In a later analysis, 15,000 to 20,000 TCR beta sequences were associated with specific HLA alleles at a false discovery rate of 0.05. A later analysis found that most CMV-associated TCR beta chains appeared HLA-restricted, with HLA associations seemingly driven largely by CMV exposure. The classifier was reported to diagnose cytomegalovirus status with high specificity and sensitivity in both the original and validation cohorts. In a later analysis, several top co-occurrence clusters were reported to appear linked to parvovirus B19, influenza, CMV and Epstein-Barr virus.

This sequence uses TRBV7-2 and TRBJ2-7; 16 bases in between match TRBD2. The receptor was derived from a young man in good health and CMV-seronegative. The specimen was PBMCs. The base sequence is TGTGCCAGCAGCGGGGGACTAGCGGGGGGGCCGTACGAGCAGTACTTC. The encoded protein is CASSGGLAGGPYEQYF.